This entry features one T cell receptor (beta chain) sequence. The sample belongs to a study of shared clonotypes between healthy human individuals. Per germline, CDR1 SGDLS and CDR2 YYNGEE. This CDR3 has 16 residues. The V and J ends lost 0 bases and 1 base respectively, with 12 bases between them. Produced via immunoSEQ multiplex PCR; TCRdb's table is partial and in-frame only. The sample has 600,000 to 800,000 clones; around 70% are singletons. The chain couples TRBV9 to TRBJ2-3; D possibly corresponds to TRBD2 (5 bases). This receptor was obtained from a woman in her twenties or thirties in good health. Sequenced material: memory CD4+ T cells sorted from blood. As to subset: CD45RA-negative fraction. In DNA, the CDR3 is TGTGCCAGCAGCGTAGGCTCCCTCGGGGGCACAGATACGCAGTATTTT. It specifies CASSVGSLGGTDTQYF.